The present entry profiles one TCR beta chain with its context. An amount of RNA that ranged from roughly 0.5 to 1 ug was reverse transcribed with random hexamers. MiXCR, applied by TCRdb to the immunoSEQ multiplex PCR reads, yields one record per CDR3 protein. The repertoire has 250,000 to 300,000 distinct CDR3 sequences, roughly 85% of them found once; the top ten carry over 0.1%. This sample was taken from a study of CD8 T cells in Susac syndrome. The material sequenced was CD8+ T cells from PBMCs. The clonotype comes from a human donor with multiple sclerosis.

CDR3 bases: TGCAGTGCTAGAGATGGGACAGTACTTACGGACTATGGCTACACCTTC. Translated: CSARDGTVLTDYGYTF. The chain joins TRBV20-1 to TRBJ1-2, with 7 bases aligning to TRBD1. The CDR3 extends over 16 amino acids. After removal of 0 bases from V and 3 bases from J, the junction contained 10 bases not matched to a gene. Germline assignment: CDR1 DFQATT and CDR2 SNEGSKA (reference sequence).